These T cell receptor beta chains were read from a single sample in a study of PD-1 blockade in classical Hodgkin lymphoma. Repertoires were generated with immunoSEQ multiplex PCR, while TCRdb's copy carries only in-frame clones and drops some. The table includes about 6,800 clones, approximately 60% detected once. The sequenced sample was CD8+ T cells from blood, obtained before the fourth cycle of nivolumab. These receptors were obtained from a human donor with classical Hodgkin lymphoma. The CDR3 runs from the conserved cysteine through the conserved F or W. D genes are given only for firm matches. Size tells how often a clone was seen (once, few, many) or the class of an expanded clone, and some rows leave it out.

j_call d_call clone_size v_call cdr3_aa cdr3_nt
TRBJ1-6 - few TRBV19 CASSIQANSYNSPLHF TGTGCCAGTAGTATCCAGGCGAACTCCTATAATTCACCCCTCCACTTT
TRBJ2-1 - - TRBV29-1 CSVQGEGSYNEQFF TGCAGCGTTCAGGGGGAGGGCTCCTACAATGAGCAGTTCTTC
TRBJ2-1 - - TRBV4-1 CASSHTGAYNEQFF TGCGCCAGCAGCCACACCGGGGCCTACAATGAGCAGTTCTTC
TRBJ2-2 - few TRBV6-5 CASSYSGGELFF TGTGCCAGCAGTTACTCGGGCGGGGAGCTGTTTTTT
TRBJ2-1 - - TRBV5-4 CASSLAPEGGSNEQFF TGTGCCAGCAGCTTGGCCCCCGAGGGCGGCTCAAATGAGCAGTTCTTC
TRBJ2-1 - - TRBV4-3 CASSQDQTWDEQFF TGCGCCAGCAGCCAAGATCAAACATGGGATGAGCAGTTCTTC
TRBJ2-2 TRBD1 few TRBV28 CASSPLRQGLNTGELFF TGTGCCAGCAGTCCACTACGACAGGGCCTGAACACCGGGGAGCTGTTTTTT
TRBJ1-1 - - TRBV30 CAWMEAVITEAFF TGTGCCTGGATGGAAGCGGTTATTACTGAAGCTTTCTTT
TRBJ2-7 - - TRBV7-3 CASSLGLGGEQYF TGTGCCAGCAGCTTAGGGCTAGGAGGAGAGCAGTACTTC
TRBJ2-7 - - TRBV6-1 CASRDSSYEQYF TGTGCCAGCAGGGACTCAAGCTACGAGCAGTACTTC
TRBJ2-2 TRBD2 - TRBV7-6 CASSLESGASGVGELFF TGTGCCAGCAGCTTAGAATCGGGAGCTAGCGGGGTCGGGGAGCTGTTTTTT
TRBJ2-7 - - TRBV7-2 CASSLALHFSYEQYF TGTGCCAGCAGCTTAGCGCTCCACTTCTCCTACGAGCAGTACTTC
TRBJ2-3 - few TRBV29-1 CSGLISGEYGSDTQYF TGCAGCGGGCTGATATCCGGGGAATACGGGTCAGATACGCAGTATTTT
TRBJ1-2 - - TRBV2 CASEPGMGYTF TGTGCCAGCGAACCTGGGATGGGCTACACCTTC
TRBJ2-7 TRBD2 - TRBV11-1 CASSSPGLAGPYEQYF TGTGCCAGCAGCTCCCCGGGACTAGCGGGACCCTACGAGCAGTACTTC
TRBJ1-1 - - TRBV10-3 CAISAGKQNTEAFF TGTGCCATCAGTGCCGGGAAACAGAACACTGAAGCTTTCTTT
TRBJ2-7 - - TRBV29-1 CSVRTGSSYEQYF TGCAGCGTTAGAACAGGTTCTTCCTACGAGCAGTACTTC
TRBJ2-1 TRBD2 few TRBV9 CASSVVRGPSGPYNEQFF TGTGCCAGCAGCGTAGTCAGAGGCCCTAGCGGGCCCTACAATGAGCAGTTCTTC
TRBJ1-5 - few TRBV7-8 CASSLRVQNSNQPQHF TGTGCCAGCAGCTTAAGGGTCCAAAATAGCAATCAGCCCCAGCATTTT
TRBJ1-4 - - TRBV19 CASSRDEKLFF TGTGCCAGTAGTAGGGATGAAAAACTGTTTTTT
TRBJ2-2 TRBD1 - TRBV10-2 CASDQTGTGYHGELFF TGCGCCAGCGATCAAACCGGGACAGGGTACCACGGGGAGCTGTTTTTT
TRBJ1-4 - - TRBV7-9 CASSLRVVSSGEKLFF TGTGCCAGCAGCTTAAGGGTGGTCTCTTCGGGCGAAAAACTGTTTTTT
TRBJ1-5 - - TRBV2 CASSEALVGVQPQHF TGTGCCAGCAGTGAAGCGCTCGTGGGGGTTCAGCCCCAGCATTTT
TRBJ2-7 TRBD1 - TRBV10-3 CAINPGQGSYEQYF TGTGCCATCAATCCGGGACAGGGGTCCTACGAGCAGTACTTC
TRBJ2-7 - - TRBV11-2 CASSLVGRGYEQYF TGTGCCAGCAGCTTAGTGGGCAGGGGTTACGAGCAGTACTTC
TRBJ1-1 - - TRBV9 CASSPEGVSTEAFF TGTGCCAGCAGCCCCGAGGGGGTTTCCACTGAAGCTTTCTTT
TRBJ1-2 - few TRBV27 CASSQTSKGDGESDYGYTF TGTGCCAGCAGCCAGACTTCCAAAGGGGATGGGGAATCCGACTATGGCTACACCTTC
TRBJ2-7 TRBD2 - TRBV28 CASRTSGTYEQYF TGTGCCAGCAGGACTAGCGGAACCTACGAGCAGTACTTC
TRBJ2-3 - - TRBV2 CASSDGSEDTQYF TGTGCCAGCAGTGATGGATCGGAAGATACGCAGTATTTT
TRBJ1-5 - - TRBV6-5 CASSSGRRGGVQPQHF TGTGCCAGCAGTTCAGGTCGTCGGGGTGGCGTTCAGCCCCAGCATTTT
TRBJ2-1 TRBD2 few TRBV5-1 CASNVGTSGRSYNEQFF TGCGCCAGCAACGTCGGGACTAGCGGGAGATCCTACAATGAGCAGTTCTTC
TRBJ2-5 TRBD1 - TRBV7-9 CASSDRDRGRETQYF TGTGCCAGCAGCGACCGGGACAGGGGGAGAGAGACCCAGTACTTC
TRBJ2-6 - - TRBV27 CASSLLWAASSGANVLTF TGTGCCAGCAGTTTATTATGGGCCGCGAGCTCTGGGGCCAACGTCCTGACTTTC
TRBJ1-6 - - TRBV30 CAWSATNSPLHF TGTGCCTGGAGTGCGACCAATTCACCCCTCCACTTT
TRBJ2-1 TRBD1 - TRBV7-3 CASSRSPGTDYNEQFF TGTGCCAGCAGCCGTTCACCCGGGACAGACTATAATGAGCAGTTCTTC
TRBJ2-1 TRBD2 - TRBV11-1 CASSFPGSGASYNEQFF TGTGCCAGCAGCTTCCCGGGAAGCGGGGCATCCTACAATGAGCAGTTCTTC
TRBJ2-1 - - TRBV7-6 CASTTGAFNEQFF TGTGCCAGCACTACCGGGGCTTTCAATGAGCAGTTCTTC